This paragraph covers one T cell receptor (beta chain) sequence. Other DNA sequences in the same sample also yield this CDR3. The record originates from a study of blood T cell repertoires in COVID-19. Whole-study context: There were acute and convalescent COVID-19 samples, and they came from the United States, Italy and Spain.

Sequencing used immunoSEQ multiplex PCR; TCRdb keeps in-frame clones, though not all of them. The sample has under 300,000 clones; approximately 84% are singletons. This TCR was recovered from a human donor with COVID-19, enrolled during active disease. The donor label of this sample is uncertain. The sequencing input was peripheral blood.

The CDR3 sequence: CASSIRADTQYF. CDR3 in DNA: TGTGCCAGTAGTATCCGAGCAGATACGCAGTATTTT. This sequence joins TRBV19 and TRBJ2-3; unclear D gene. Germline V CDR1 and CDR2: LNHDA, SQIVND (reference sequence). Trimming removed 3 bases from V and 4 bases from J, with 5 bases in between. The CDR3 contains 12 residues.